The source of this T cell receptor (beta chain) is a study of cytomegalovirus exposure and HLA in healthy donors. Study-wide findings and caveats: The investigators catalogued 150 to 200 TCR beta chains as cytomegalovirus-associated. HLA-A and HLA-B allele assignments for most subjects were reportedly predicted accurately using TCR beta sequences. Diagnosis of cytomegalovirus status made by the classifier reportedly showed high specificity and sensitivity. In a later analysis, CMV-associated beta chains were mostly HLA-associated, it appeared.

The PCR contained 60 Vbeta and 13 Jbeta primers. Assay: immunoSEQ multiplex PCR; the TCRdb copy retains only in-frame clones and omits some. The sample carries more than 95,000 clones, about 72% recorded once. Turning to this clone: Antigen specificity is unknown.

With 7 bases clipped from V and 2 bases from J, the junction kept 2 bases outside the gene matches. Germline assignment: CDR1 MNHEY and CDR2 SMNVEV (reference sequence). The CDR3 runs 12 residues. The specimen sequenced was PBMCs. The chain is built from TRBV27 and TRBJ2-7; 7 bases are shared with TRBD1. This clonotype was obtained from a man aged 50-60 years in good health and CMV-seropositive. The DNA for the CDR3 is TGTGCCAGCAAGGGGACAGCCTACGAGCAGTACTTC. Protein: CASKGTAYEQYF.